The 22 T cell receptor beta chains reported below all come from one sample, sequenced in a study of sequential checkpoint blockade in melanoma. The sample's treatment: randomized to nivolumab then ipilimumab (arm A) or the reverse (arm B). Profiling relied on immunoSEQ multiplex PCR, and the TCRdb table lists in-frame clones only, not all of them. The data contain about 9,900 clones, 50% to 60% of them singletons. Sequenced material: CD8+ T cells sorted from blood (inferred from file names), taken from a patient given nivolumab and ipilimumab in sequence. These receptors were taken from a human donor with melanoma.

CDR3 residues: CASSLNWSGEESGANVLTF. In DNA, the CDR3 is TGTGCCAGCAGTTTAAATTGGTCGGGGGAAGAATCTGGGGCCAACGTCCTGACTTTC. This sequence joins TRBV28 and TRBJ2-6, with a tentative D call TRBD2 (6 bases). The CDR3 sequence is 19 residues long. Germline values: CDR1 MDHEN, CDR2 SYDVKM. Trimming cost V 2 bases and J 1 base, with 18 bases left between them.

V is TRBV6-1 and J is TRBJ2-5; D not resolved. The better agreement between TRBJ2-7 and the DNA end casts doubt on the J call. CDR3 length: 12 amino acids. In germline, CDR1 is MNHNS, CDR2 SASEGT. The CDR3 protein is CASSGSTYEQYF. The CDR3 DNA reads TGTGCCAGCAGTGGTTCAACCTACGAGCAGTACTTC.

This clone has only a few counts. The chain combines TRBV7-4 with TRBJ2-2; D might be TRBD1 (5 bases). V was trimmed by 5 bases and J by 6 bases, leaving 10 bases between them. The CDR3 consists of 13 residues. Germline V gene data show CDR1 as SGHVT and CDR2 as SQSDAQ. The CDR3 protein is CASSKGLPGELFF. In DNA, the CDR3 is TGTGCCAGCAGCAAGGGGTTACCCGGGGAGCTGTTTTTT.

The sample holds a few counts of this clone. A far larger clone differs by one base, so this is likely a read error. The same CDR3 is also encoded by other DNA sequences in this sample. In nucleotides, the CDR3 is TGCAGCGTTCGGGGGACTAGCGGGGTGGGGGAACAGTTCTTC. Protein: CSVRGTSGVGEQFF. The rearrangement joins TRBV29-1 to TRBJ2-1; 13 nucleotides line up with TRBD2. Germline CDR1 is SQVTM and CDR2 is ANQGSEA. This CDR3 has 14 residues. Trimming took 5 bases from V and 13 from J; bases not matched to a gene: 11.

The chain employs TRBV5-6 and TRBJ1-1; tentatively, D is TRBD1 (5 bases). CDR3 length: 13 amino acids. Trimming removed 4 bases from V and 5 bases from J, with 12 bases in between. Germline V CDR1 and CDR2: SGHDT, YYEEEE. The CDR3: CASSDSRDTEAFF. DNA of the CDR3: TGTGCCAGCAGCGACTCCAGGGATACTGAAGCTTTCTTT.

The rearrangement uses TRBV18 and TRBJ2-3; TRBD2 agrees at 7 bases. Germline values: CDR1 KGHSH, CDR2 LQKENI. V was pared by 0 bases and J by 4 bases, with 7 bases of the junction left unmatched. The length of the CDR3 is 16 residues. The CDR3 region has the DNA TGTGCCAGCTCACCACCCCGGGCGGGGGTGGCAGATACGCAGTATTTT. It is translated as CASSPPRAGVADTQYF.

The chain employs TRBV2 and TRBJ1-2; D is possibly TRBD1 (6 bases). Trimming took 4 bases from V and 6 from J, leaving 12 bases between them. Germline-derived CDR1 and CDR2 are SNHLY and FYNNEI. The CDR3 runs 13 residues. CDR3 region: CASSVQGGNGYTF. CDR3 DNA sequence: TGTGCCAGCAGTGTGCAAGGGGGAAATGGCTACACCTTC.

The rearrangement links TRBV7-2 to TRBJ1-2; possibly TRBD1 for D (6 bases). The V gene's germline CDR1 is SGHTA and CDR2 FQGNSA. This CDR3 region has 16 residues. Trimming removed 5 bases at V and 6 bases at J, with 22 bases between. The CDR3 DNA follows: TGTGCCAGCAGCCCGAGAGGAGGACAGACGTCGGATGGCTACACCTTC. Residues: CASSPRGGQTSDGYTF. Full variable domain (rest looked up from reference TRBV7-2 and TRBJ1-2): GAGVSQSPSNKVTEKGKDVELRCDPISGHTALYWYRQSLGQGLEFLIYFQGNSAPDKSGLPSDRFSAERTGGSVSTLTIQRTQQEDSAVYLCASSPRGGQTSDGYTFGSGTRLTVV.

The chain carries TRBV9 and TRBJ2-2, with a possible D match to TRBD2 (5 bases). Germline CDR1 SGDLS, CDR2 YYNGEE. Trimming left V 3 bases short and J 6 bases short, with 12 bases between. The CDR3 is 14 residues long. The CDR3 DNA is TGTGCCAGCAGCGGTCAGGACTCCCCCGGGGAGCTGTTTTTT. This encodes CASSGQDSPGELFF.

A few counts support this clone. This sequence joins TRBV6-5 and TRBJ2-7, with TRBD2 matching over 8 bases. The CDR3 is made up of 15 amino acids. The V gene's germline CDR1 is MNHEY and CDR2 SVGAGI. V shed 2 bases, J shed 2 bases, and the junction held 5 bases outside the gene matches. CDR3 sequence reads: CASSYGGGGTYEQYF. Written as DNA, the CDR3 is TGTGCCAGCAGTTACGGGGGCGGGGGGACCTACGAGCAGTACTTC.

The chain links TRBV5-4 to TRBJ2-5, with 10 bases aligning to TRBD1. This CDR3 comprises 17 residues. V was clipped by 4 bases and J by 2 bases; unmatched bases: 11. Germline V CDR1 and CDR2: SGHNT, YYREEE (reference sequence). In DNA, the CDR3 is TGTGCCAGCAGCCCCCTCCAGGGACAGGGGAGGCAAGAGACCCAGTACTTC. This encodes CASSPLQGQGRQETQYF.

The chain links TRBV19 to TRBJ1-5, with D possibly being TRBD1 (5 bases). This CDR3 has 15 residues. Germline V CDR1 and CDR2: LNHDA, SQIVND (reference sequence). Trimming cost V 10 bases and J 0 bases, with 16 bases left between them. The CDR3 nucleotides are TGTGCCACCGCGGGGGGGTACCATAGCAATCAGCCCCAGCATTTT. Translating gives CATAGGYHSNQPQHF.

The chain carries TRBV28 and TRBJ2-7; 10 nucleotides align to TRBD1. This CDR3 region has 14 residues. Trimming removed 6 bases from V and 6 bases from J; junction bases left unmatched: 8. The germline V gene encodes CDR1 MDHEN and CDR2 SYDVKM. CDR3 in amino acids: CASSKTGGGGEQYF. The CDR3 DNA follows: TGTGCCAGCAGCAAGACAGGGGGCGGAGGCGAGCAGTACTTC.

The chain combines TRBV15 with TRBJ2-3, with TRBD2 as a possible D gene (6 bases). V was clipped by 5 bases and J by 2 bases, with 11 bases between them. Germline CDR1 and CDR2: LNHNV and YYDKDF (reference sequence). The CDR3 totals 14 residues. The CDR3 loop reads CATSVADYTDTQYF. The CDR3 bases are TGTGCCACCAGCGTAGCGGACTACACAGATACGCAGTATTTT.

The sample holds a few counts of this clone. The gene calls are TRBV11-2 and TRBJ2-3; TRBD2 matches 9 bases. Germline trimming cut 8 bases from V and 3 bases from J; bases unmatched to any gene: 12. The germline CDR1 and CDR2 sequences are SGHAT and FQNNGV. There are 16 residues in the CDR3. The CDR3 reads CASAMAGGLYTDTQYF. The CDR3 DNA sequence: TGTGCCAGCGCGATGGCGGGGGGGCTTTATACAGATACGCAGTATTTT.

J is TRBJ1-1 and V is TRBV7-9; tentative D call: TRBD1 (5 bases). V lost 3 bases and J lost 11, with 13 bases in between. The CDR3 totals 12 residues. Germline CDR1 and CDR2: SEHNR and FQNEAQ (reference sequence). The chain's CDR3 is CASSLGGRSAFF. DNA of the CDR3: TGTGCCAGCAGCTTGGGGGGGAGGTCGGCTTTCTTT.

CDR3 bases: TGTGCCAGCAGCCATATGCAGGGGGAGCAGTACTTC. Translated: CASSHMQGEQYF. The chain carries TRBV7-9 and TRBJ2-5; 7 bases are a match to TRBD1. The germline gives CDR1 SEHNR, CDR2 FQNEAQ (reference sequence). V gave up 5 bases and J gave up 11 bases; unmatched junction bases: 8. This CDR3 region has 12 residues.

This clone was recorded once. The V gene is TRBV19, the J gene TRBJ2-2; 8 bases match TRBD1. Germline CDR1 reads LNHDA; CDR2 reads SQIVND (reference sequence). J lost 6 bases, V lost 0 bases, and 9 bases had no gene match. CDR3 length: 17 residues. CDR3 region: CASSIDPLLQGAGELFF. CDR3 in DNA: TGTGCCAGTAGTATAGATCCCCTCTTACAGGGGGCCGGGGAGCTGTTTTTT.

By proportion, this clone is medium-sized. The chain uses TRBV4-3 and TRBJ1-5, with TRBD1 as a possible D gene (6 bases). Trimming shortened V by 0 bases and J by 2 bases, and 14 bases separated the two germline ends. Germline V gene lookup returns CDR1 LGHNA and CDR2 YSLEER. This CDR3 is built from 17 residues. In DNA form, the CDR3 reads TGCGCCAGCAGCCAAGACTGGCGGGGGGCACGCAATCAGCCCCAGCATTTT. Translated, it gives CASSQDWRGARNQPQHF.

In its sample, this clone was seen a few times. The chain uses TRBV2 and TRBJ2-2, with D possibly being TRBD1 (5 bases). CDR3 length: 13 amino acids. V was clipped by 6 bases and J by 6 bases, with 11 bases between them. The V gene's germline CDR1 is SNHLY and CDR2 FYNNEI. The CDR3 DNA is TGTGCCAGCAGCAAGGGGTTACCCGGGGAGCTGTTTTTT. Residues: CASSKGLPGELFF.

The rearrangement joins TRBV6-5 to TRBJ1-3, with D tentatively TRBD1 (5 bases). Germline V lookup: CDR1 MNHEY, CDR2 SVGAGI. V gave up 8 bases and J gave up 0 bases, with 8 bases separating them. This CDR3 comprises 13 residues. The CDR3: CASSDSSGNTIYF. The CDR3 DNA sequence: TGTGCCAGCTCCGACAGCTCTGGAAACACCATATATTTT.

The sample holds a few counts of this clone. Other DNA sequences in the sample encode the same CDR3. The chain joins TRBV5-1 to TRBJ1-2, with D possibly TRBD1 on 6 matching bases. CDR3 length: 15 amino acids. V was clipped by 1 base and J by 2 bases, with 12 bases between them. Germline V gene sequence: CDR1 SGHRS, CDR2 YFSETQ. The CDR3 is CASSLRGGTNYGYTF. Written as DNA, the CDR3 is TGCGCCAGCAGCTTGCGGGGAGGGACAAACTATGGCTACACCTTC.